One TCR beta chain is described in this entry. Its specificity is unknown. This sample was included in a study of PD-L1 blockade in urothelial cancer. Study context: When blood samples were assessed, the median T cell count was 141,255. Study-wide results and limits: At 3 weeks on treatment, tumor-associated clones expanded more with durable benefit.

The method was immunoSEQ multiplex PCR; TCRdb's version includes in-frame clones alone and lacks a portion of them. The sample lists approximately 80,000 clones; 82% were seen once. V lost 8 bases to trimming and J lost 9 bases; unmatched junction nucleotides: 11. Germline CDR1 is SGHRS and CDR2 is YFSETQ. This CDR3 has 13 amino acids. Sequencing used PBMCs, obtained around atezolizumab (anti-PD-L1) treatment. V is TRBV5-1 and J is TRBJ2-1, with 7 bases matching TRBD2. The receptor's source is a man between 65 and 85 years old with urothelial cancer. DNA for the CDR3: TGCGCCAGTGGCGGGAGCGGGGTAGGTGAGCAGTTCTTC. This codes for CASGGSGVGEQFF.